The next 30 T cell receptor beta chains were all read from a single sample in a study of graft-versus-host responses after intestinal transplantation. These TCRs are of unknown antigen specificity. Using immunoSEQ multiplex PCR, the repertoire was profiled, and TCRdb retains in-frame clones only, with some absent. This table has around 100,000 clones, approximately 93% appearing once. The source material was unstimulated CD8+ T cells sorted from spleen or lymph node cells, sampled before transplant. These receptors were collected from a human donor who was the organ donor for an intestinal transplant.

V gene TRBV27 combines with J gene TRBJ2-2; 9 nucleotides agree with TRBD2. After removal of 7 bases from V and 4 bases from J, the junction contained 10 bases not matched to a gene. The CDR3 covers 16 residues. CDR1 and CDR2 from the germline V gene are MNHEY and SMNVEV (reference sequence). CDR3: CASKSGVAGATGELFF. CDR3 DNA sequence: TGTGCCAGCAAAAGCGGAGTAGCGGGGGCCACCGGGGAGCTGTTTTTT.

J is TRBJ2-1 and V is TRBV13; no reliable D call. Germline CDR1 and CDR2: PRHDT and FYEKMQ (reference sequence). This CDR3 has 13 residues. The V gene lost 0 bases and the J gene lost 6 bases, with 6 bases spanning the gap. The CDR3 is CASSLGRSNEQFF. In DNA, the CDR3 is TGTGCCAGCAGCTTAGGCAGGTCCAATGAGCAGTTCTTC.

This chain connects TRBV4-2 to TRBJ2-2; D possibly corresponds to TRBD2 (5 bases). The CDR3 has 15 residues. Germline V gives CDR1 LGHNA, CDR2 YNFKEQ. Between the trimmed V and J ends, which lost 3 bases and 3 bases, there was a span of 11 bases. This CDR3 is CASSHSILDTGELFF. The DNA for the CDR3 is TGTGCCAGCAGCCACTCAATACTAGACACCGGGGAGCTGTTTTTT.

The CDR3 DNA reads TGTGCCACCAGCAGAGTGCAGGGGCGAGAGACCCAGTACTTC. The encoded protein is CATSRVQGRETQYF. The V call is TRBV15, the J call TRBJ2-5; TRBD1 might be the D (6 bases). Germline assignment: CDR1 LNHNV and CDR2 YYDKDF (reference sequence). Between the trimmed V and J ends, which lost 1 base and 4 bases, there was a span of 10 bases. This CDR3 region has 14 residues.

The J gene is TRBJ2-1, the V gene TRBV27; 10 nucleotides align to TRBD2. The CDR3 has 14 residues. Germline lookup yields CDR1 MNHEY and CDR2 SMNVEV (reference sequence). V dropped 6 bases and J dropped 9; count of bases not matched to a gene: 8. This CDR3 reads CASRIAGGYSEQFF. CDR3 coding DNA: TGTGCCAGCAGGATAGCGGGAGGTTATAGTGAGCAGTTCTTC.

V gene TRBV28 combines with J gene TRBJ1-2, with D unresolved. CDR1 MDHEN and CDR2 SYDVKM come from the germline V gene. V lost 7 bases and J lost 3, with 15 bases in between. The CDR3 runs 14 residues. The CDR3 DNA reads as TGTGCCAGCATAGGTGGCGAGGCGGACTATGGCTACACCTTC. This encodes CASIGGEADYGYTF.

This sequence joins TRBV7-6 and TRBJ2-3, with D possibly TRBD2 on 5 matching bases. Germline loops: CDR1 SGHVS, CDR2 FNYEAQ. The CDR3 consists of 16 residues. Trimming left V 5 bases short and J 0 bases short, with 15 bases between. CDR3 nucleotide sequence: TGTGCCAGCAGCCCCCCTTATAGACTAAGCACAGATACGCAGTATTTT. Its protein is CASSPPYRLSTDTQYF.

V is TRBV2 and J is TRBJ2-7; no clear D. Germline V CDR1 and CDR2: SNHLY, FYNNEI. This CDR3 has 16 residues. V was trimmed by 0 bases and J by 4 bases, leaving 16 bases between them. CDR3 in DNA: TGTGCCAGCAGTGAAGCTGTAATGCGTTCCGTTTACGAGCAGTACTTC. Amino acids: CASSEAVMRSVYEQYF. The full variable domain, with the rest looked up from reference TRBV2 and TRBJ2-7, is EPEVTQTPSHQVTQMGQEVILRCVPISNHLYFYWYRQILGQKVEFLVSFYNNEISEKSEIFDDQFSVERPDGSNFTLKIRSTKLEDSAMYFCASSEAVMRSVYEQYFGPGTRLTVT.

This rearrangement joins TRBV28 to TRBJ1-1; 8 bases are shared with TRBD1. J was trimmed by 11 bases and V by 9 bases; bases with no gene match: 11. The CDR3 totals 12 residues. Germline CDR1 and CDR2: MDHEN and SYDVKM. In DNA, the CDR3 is TGTGCCAGTCAAATGGGGACAGGCAAGGCTTTCTTT. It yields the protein CASQMGTGKAFF.

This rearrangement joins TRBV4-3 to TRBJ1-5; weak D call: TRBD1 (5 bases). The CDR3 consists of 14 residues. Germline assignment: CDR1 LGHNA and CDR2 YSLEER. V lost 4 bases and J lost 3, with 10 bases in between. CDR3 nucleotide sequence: TGCGCCAGCAGCCCGAGCAGGGCCAATCAGCCCCAGCATTTT. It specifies CASSPSRANQPQHF.

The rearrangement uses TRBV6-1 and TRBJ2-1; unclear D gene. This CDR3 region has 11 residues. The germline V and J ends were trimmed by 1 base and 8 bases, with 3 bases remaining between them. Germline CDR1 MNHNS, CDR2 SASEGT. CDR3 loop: CASSEGYEQFF. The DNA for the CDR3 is TGTGCCAGCAGTGAAGGTTATGAGCAGTTCTTC.

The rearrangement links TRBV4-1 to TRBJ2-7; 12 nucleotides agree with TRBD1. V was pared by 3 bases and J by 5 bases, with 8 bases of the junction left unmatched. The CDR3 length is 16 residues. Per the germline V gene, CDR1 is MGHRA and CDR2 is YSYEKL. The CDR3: CASSQGPGQGADEQYF. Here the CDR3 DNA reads TGCGCCAGCAGCCAGGGACCGGGACAGGGGGCCGACGAGCAGTACTTC.

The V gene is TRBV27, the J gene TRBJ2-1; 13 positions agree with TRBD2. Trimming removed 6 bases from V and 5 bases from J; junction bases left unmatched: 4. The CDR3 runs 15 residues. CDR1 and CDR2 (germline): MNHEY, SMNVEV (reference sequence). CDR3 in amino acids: CASSQGTSGNNEQFF. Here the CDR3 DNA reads TGTGCCAGCAGCCAAGGGACTAGCGGGAACAATGAGCAGTTCTTC.

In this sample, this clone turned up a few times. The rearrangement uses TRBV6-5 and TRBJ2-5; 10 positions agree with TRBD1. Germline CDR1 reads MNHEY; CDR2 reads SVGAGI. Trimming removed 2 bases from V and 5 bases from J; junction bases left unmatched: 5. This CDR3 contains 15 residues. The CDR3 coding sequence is TGTGCCAGCAGTTACGCGGGACAGGGGATGGAGACCCAGTACTTC. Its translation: CASSYAGQGMETQYF.

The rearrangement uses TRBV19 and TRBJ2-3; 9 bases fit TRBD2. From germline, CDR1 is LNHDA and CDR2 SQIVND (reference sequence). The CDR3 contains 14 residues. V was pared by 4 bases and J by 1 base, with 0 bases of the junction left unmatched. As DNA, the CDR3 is TGTGCCAGTAGTAGGACTAGCGGCACAGATACGCAGTATTTT. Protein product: CASSRTSGTDTQYF.

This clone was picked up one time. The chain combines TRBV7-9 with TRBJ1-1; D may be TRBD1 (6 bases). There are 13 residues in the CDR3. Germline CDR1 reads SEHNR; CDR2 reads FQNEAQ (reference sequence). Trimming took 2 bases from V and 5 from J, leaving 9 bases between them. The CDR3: CASSLTGSTEAFF. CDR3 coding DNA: TGTGCCAGCAGCTTAACAGGGAGTACTGAAGCTTTCTTT.

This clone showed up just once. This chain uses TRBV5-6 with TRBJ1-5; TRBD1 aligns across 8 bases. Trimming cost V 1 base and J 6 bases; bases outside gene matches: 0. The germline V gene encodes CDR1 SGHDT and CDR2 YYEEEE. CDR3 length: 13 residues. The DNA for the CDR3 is TGTGCCAGCAGCTTGACAGGGGGTCAGCCCCAGCATTTT. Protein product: CASSLTGGQPQHF.

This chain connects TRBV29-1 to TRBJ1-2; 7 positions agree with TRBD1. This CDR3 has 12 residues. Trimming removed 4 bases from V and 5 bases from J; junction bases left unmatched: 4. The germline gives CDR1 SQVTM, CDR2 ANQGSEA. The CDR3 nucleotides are TGCAGCGTTGGGGACAGCGGATATGGCTACACCTTC. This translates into CSVGDSGYGYTF.

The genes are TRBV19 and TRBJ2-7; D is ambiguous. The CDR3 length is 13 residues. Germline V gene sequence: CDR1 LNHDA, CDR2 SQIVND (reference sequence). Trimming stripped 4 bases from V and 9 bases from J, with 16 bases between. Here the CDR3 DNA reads TGTGCCAGTAGTACCCCTCTGAGGCCAGGGCAGTACTTC. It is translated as CASSTPLRPGQYF.

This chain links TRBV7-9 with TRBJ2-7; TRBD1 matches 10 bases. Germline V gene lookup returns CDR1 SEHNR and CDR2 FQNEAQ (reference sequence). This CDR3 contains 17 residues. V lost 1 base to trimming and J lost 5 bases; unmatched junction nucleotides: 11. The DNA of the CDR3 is TGTGCCAGCAGCTTAGTTACACCCGGGACAGGGGTCCACGAGCAGTACTTC. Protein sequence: CASSLVTPGTGVHEQYF.

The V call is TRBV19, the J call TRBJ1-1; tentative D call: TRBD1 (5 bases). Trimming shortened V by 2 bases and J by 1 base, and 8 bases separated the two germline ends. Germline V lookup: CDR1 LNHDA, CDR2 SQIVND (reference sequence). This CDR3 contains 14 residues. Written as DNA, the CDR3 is TGTGCCAGTAGTATATATGGGGGGAACACTGAAGCTTTCTTT. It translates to CASSIYGGNTEAFF. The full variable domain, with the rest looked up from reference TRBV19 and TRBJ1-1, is DGGITQSPKYLFRKEGQNVTLSCEQNLNHDAMYWYRQDPGQGLRLIYYSQIVNDFQKGDIAEGYSVSREKKESFPLTVTSAQKNPTAFYLCASSIYGGNTEAFFGQGTRLTVV.

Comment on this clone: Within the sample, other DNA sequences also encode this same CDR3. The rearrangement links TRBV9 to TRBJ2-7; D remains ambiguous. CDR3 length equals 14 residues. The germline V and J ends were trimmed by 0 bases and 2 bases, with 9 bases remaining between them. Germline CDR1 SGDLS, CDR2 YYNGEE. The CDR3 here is CASSVGGTTYEQYF. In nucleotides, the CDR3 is TGTGCCAGCAGCGTAGGGGGTACGACCTACGAGCAGTACTTC.

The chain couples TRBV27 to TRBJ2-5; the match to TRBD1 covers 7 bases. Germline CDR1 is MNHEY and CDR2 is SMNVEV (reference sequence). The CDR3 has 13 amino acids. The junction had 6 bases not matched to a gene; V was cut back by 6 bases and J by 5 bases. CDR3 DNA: TGTGCCAGCAGAACACAGGGGTCCGAGACCCAGTACTTC. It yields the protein CASRTQGSETQYF.

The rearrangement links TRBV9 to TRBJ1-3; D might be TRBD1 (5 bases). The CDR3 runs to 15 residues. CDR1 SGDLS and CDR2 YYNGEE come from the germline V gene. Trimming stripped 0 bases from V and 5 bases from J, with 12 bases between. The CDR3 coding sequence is TGTGCCAGCAGCGTAGGAGACAGCGGGAGAAACACCATATATTTT. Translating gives CASSVGDSGRNTIYF.

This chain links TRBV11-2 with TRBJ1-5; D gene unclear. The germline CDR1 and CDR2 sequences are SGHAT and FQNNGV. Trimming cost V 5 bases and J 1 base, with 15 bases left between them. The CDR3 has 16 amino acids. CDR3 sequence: CASSLSGGESNQPQHF. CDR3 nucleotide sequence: TGTGCCAGCAGCCTAAGTGGAGGTGAGAGCAATCAGCCCCAGCATTTT.

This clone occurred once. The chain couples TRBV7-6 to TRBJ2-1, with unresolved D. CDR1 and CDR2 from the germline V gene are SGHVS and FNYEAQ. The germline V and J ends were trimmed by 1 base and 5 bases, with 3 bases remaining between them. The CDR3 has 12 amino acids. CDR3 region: CASSLVNNEQFF. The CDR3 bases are TGTGCCAGCAGCTTAGTAAACAATGAGCAGTTCTTC. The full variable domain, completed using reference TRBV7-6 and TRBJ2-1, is GAGVSQSPRYKVTKRGQDVALRCDPISGHVSLYWYRQALGQGPEFLTYFNYEAQQDKSGLPNDRFSAERPEGSISTLTIQRTEQRDSAMYRCASSLVNNEQFFGPGTRLTVL.

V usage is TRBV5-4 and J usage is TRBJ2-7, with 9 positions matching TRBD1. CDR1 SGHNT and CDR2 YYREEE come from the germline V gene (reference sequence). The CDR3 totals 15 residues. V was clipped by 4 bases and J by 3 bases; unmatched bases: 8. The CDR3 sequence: CASSGDGTGNYEQYF. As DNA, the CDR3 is TGTGCCAGCAGCGGCGACGGGACAGGGAACTACGAGCAGTACTTC.

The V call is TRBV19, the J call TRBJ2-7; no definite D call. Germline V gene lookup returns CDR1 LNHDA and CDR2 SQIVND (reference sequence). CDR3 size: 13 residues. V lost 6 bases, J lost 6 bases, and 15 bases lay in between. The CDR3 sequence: CASRGIGTGEQYF. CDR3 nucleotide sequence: TGTGCCAGTAGGGGAATAGGTACGGGCGAGCAGTACTTC.

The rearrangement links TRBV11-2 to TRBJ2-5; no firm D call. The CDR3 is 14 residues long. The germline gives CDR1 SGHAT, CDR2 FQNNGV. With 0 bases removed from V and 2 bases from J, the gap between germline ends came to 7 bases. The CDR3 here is CASSLEVRQETQYF. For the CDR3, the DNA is TGTGCCAGCAGCTTAGAGGTTAGGCAAGAGACCCAGTACTTC.

As DNA, the CDR3 is TGTGCCAGCAGTTTCCGGACAGCTAATTCACCCCTCCACTTT. Protein sequence: CASSFRTANSPLHF. V and J are TRBV28 and TRBJ1-6, with D possibly being TRBD1 (6 bases). Germline V lookup: CDR1 MDHEN, CDR2 SYDVKM. The CDR3 has 14 amino acids. V was trimmed by 3 bases and J by 6 bases, leaving 9 bases between them. The variable domain in full, completed from reference TRBV28 and TRBJ1-6, reads DVKVTQSSRYLVKRTGEKVFLECVQDMDHENMFWYRQDPGLGLRLIYFSYDVKMKEKGDIPEGYSVSREKKERFSLILESASTNQTSMYLCASSFRTANSPLHFGNGTRLTVT.